This T cell receptor beta chain appears in the sequencing data of a study of blood T cell repertoires in COVID-19. In the study overall: Researchers got acute and convalescent COVID-19 samples from the United States, Italy and Spain.

Clones were read by immunoSEQ multiplex PCR, and TCRdb kept only the in-frame ones, dropping some. Here the sample spans a few hundred thousand clones, more than 80% being singletons. Trimming cost V 4 bases and J 5 bases, with 9 bases left between them. CDR3 length equals 13 residues. Looked up from germline, CDR1 is ENHRY and CDR2 is SYGVKD. The sequenced sample consisted of peripheral blood. This TCR was sampled from a woman in her 30s with COVID-19, enrolled during active disease. This chain links TRBV10-3 with TRBJ1-5; D perhaps matches TRBD1 (6 bases). The DNA of the CDR3 is TGTGCCATCAGTGGAGGGGGAGATCAGCCCCAGCATTTT. This sequence encodes CAISGGGDQPQHF.